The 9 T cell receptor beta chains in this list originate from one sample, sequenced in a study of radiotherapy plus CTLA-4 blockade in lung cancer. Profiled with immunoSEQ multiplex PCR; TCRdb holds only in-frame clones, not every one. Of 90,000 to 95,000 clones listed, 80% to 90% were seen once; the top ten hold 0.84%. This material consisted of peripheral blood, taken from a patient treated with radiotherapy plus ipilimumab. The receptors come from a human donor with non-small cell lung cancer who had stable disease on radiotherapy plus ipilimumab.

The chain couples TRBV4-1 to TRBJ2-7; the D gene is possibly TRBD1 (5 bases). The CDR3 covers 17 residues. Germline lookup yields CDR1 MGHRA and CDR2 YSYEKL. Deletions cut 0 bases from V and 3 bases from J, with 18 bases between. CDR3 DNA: TGCGCCAGCAGCCAAGATAAAAGTATGGCAGGGTTCTACGAGCAGTACTTC. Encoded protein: CASSQDKSMAGFYEQYF.

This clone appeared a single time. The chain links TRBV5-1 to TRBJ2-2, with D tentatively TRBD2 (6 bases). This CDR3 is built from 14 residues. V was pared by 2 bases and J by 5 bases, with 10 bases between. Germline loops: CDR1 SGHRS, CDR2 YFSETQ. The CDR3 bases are TGCGCCAGCAGCTTCCTCGGGGGAACCGGGGAGCTGTTTTTT. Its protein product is CASSFLGGTGELFF.

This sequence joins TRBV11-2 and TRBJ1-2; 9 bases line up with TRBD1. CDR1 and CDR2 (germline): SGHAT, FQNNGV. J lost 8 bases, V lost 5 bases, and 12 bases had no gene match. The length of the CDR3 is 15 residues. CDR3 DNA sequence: TGTGCCAGCAGCCCGCGGACAGGGGTGGCACAGGGCTACACCTTC. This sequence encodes CASSPRTGVAQGYTF.

CDR3 bases: TGTGCCAGCAGTCCCCTAGCGGGAGTGGGAACAGATACGCAGTATTTT. Its protein is CASSPLAGVGTDTQYF. The chain is built from TRBV27 and TRBJ2-3; 10 nucleotides align to TRBD2. V lost 5 bases, J lost 3 bases, and 8 bases stayed unmatched. Germline CDR1 reads MNHEY; CDR2 reads SMNVEV (reference sequence). This CDR3 comprises 16 residues.

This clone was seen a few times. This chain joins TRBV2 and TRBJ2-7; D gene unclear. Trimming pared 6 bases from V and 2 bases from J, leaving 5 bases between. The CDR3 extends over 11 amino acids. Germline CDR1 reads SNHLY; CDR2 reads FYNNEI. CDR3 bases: TGTGCCAGCAGCTCAGCCTACGAGCAGTACTTC. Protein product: CASSSAYEQYF.

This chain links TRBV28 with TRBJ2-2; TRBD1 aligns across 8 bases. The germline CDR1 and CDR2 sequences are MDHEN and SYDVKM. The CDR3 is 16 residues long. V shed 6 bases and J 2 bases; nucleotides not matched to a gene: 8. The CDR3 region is CASRRAGTGNTGELFF. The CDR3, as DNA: TGTGCCAGCAGAAGGGCCGGGACAGGTAACACCGGGGAGCTGTTTTTT.

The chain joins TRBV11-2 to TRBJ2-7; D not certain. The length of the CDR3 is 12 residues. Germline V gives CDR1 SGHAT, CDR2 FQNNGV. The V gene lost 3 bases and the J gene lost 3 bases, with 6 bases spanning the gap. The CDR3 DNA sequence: TGTGCCAGCAGCTTTGCTAGCTACGAGCAGTACTTC. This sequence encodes CASSFASYEQYF.

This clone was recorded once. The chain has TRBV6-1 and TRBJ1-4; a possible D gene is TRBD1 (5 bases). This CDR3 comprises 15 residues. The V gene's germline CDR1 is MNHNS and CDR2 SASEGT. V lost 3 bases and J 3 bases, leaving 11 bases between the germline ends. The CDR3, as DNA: TGTGCCAGCAGTGATAATGGGGCGGCTAATGAAAAACTGTTTTTT. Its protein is CASSDNGAANEKLFF.

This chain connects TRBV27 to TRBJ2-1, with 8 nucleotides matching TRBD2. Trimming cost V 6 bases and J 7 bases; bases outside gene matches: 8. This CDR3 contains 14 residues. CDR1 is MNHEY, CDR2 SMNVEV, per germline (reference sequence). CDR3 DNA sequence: TGTGCCAGCAGGCCCCGGGGGGGAGGGAATGAGCAGTTCTTC. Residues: CASRPRGGGNEQFF.